These 17 T cell receptor beta chains were all obtained from the same sample, sequenced in a study of T cells after posttransplantation cyclophosphamide. Using immunoSEQ multiplex PCR, the repertoire was profiled, and TCRdb retains in-frame clones only, with some absent. This table has around 20,000 clones, roughly 80% appearing once. The sample taken for sequencing was memory CD4+ T cells sorted from blood. Receptor source: a man aged 25 to 40 in good health and a related stem cell transplant donor.

The chain employs TRBV27 and TRBJ2-7, with no clear D. Germline V lookup: CDR1 MNHEY, CDR2 SMNVEV (reference sequence). V was cut by 2 bases and J by 4 bases, with 9 bases left in between. The CDR3 loop spans 13 amino acids. The CDR3 sequence: CASSLRPRYEQYF. CDR3 DNA sequence: TGTGCCAGCAGTTTAAGACCTAGATACGAGCAGTACTTC.

The chain combines TRBV11-2 with TRBJ2-3; D is unclear. Germline values: CDR1 SGHAT, CDR2 FQNNGV. The V gene lost 1 base and the J gene lost 4 bases, with 3 bases spanning the gap. This CDR3 region has 12 residues. The DNA of the CDR3 is TGTGCCAGCAGCTTAGCTTCAGATACGCAGTATTTT. Protein product: CASSLASDTQYF.

This chain uses TRBV7-8 with TRBJ2-3; TRBD2 matches at 7 bases. Germline V lookup: CDR1 SGHVS, CDR2 FQNEAQ. The CDR3 spans 14 residues. Unmatched junction bases numbered 2, after V lost 1 base and J lost 4 bases. CDR3 region: CASSLDLAADTQYF. CDR3 bases: TGTGCCAGCAGCTTAGATCTAGCGGCAGATACGCAGTATTTT. Based on the CDR3 plus reference TRBV7-8 and TRBJ2-3, the full variable domain is GAGVSQSPRYKVAKRGQDVALRCDPISGHVSLFWYQQALGQGPEFLTYFQNEAQLDKSGLPSDRFFAERPEGSVSTLKIQRTQQEDSAVYLCASSLDLAADTQYFGPGTRLTVL.

The chain links TRBV5-1 to TRBJ2-1; 7 bases are shared with TRBD2. With 0 bases clipped from V and 2 bases from J, the junction kept 2 bases outside the gene matches. CDR1 is SGHRS and CDR2 is YFSETQ in the germline V gene. The CDR3 extends over 15 amino acids. The CDR3 DNA is TGCGCCAGCAGCTTGGATGGGACTACCTACAATGAGCAGTTCTTC. Its protein product is CASSLDGTTYNEQFF. Drawing the rest from reference TRBV5-1 and TRBJ2-1, the complete variable domain is KAGVTQTPRYLIKTRGQQVTLSCSPISGHRSVSWYQQTPGQGLQFLFEYFSETQRNKGNFPGRFSGRQFSNSRSEMNVSTLELGDSALYLCASSLDGTTYNEQFFGPGTRLTVL.

This clone has only a few counts. The chain carries TRBV19 and TRBJ1-1; D call uncertain. CDR1 LNHDA and CDR2 SQIVND come from the germline V gene (reference sequence). Trimming pared 1 base from V and 1 base from J, leaving 10 bases between. This CDR3 has 15 amino acids. Written as DNA, the CDR3 is TGTGCCAGTAGTATAGTGGGAGGTCCGAACACTGAAGCTTTCTTT. Translation: CASSIVGGPNTEAFF.

The V gene is TRBV7-8, the J gene TRBJ2-7, with 8 bases identical to TRBD1. After removal of 5 bases from V and 3 bases from J, the junction contained 15 bases not matched to a gene. This CDR3 spans 17 amino acids. CDR1 is SGHVS and CDR2 is FQNEAQ in the germline V gene. CDR3 region: CASSVLSRGTGLYEQYF. CDR3 sequence (DNA): TGTGCCAGCAGCGTACTCTCGCGCGGGACAGGTCTCTACGAGCAGTACTTC.

This chain connects TRBV27 to TRBJ2-7; 10 bases fit TRBD1. J gave up 2 bases and V 6 bases, and 7 bases lay outside the gene matches. Per germline, CDR1 MNHEY and CDR2 SMNVEV (reference sequence). The CDR3 is made up of 15 amino acids. The CDR3 protein is CASSPRTGGPYEQYF. In DNA, the CDR3 is TGTGCCAGCAGCCCCCGGACAGGGGGTCCCTACGAGCAGTACTTC.

V is TRBV14 and J is TRBJ1-2; TRBD1 matches at 8 bases. The CDR3 is made up of 16 amino acids. The germline CDR1 and CDR2 sequences are SGHDN and FVKESK. The V gene end was trimmed by 5 bases and the J gene end by 5 bases; junction bases not matched to a gene: 13. The CDR3 loop reads CASSARTGGRKYGYTF. CDR3 coding DNA: TGTGCCAGCAGCGCCCGAACAGGGGGAAGAAAGTATGGCTACACCTTC.

The rearrangement links TRBV5-4 to TRBJ2-1, with TRBD1 matching over 7 bases. V gave up 1 base and J gave up 7 bases; unmatched junction bases: 5. This CDR3 contains 14 residues. CDR1 SGHNT and CDR2 YYREEE come from the germline V gene (reference sequence). The chain's CDR3 is CASSLPGGSNEQFF. The CDR3 coding sequence is TGTGCCAGCAGCTTGCCAGGGGGATCAAATGAGCAGTTCTTC.

The J gene is TRBJ2-7, the V gene TRBV2; 9 bases are a match to TRBD2. V lost 3 bases and J lost 6; bases outside the gene matches: 6. CDR3 length: 14 amino acids. CDR1 and CDR2 (germline): SNHLY, FYNNEI. CDR3 nucleotides: TGTGCCAGCAGTGAGATTGGGACTAGCATCGAGCAGTACTTC. Protein: CASSEIGTSIEQYF.

This clone appeared once. This sequence joins TRBV7-2 and TRBJ2-5, with 8 bases lining up with TRBD2. Trimming cost V 3 bases and J 1 base; bases outside gene matches: 7. The CDR3 runs to 16 residues. Germline CDR1 SGHTA, CDR2 FQGNSA. The CDR3 reads CASSLAAGGIQETQYF. As DNA, the CDR3 is TGTGCCAGCAGCTTGGCGGCGGGGGGAATCCAAGAGACCCAGTACTTC.

This clone was picked up one time. V is TRBV5-6 and J is TRBJ2-3; a possible D gene is TRBD2 (6 bases). Germline V gene data show CDR1 as SGHDT and CDR2 as YYEEEE. With 5 bases removed from V and 6 bases from J, the gap between germline ends came to 22 bases. This CDR3 has 16 amino acids. CDR3 residues: CASRGDWAGRLDTQYF. The DNA of the CDR3 is TGTGCCAGCAGGGGGGACTGGGCCGGGCGGTTGGATACGCAGTATTTT.

The chain carries TRBV11-3 and TRBJ2-5, with 14 bases matching TRBD2. The junction had 10 bases not matched to a gene; V was cut back by 5 bases and J by 5 bases. Germline V gene lookup returns CDR1 SGHNT and CDR2 YENEEA. This CDR3 has 17 residues. The CDR3 loop reads CASSPGGLAGGTETQYF. The CDR3 DNA reads TGTGCCAGCAGCCCCGGAGGACTAGCGGGGGGCACCGAGACCCAGTACTTC.

This clone occurred once. The chain has TRBV4-3 and TRBJ2-7; 7 bases align to TRBD2. The V gene end was trimmed by 4 bases and the J gene end by 5 bases; junction bases not matched to a gene: 11. The CDR3 is 15 residues long. Per the germline V gene, CDR1 is LGHNA and CDR2 is YSLEER. CDR3 in amino acids: CASSLRWASGHEQYF. The CDR3 coding sequence is TGCGCCAGCAGCCTAAGGTGGGCTAGCGGTCACGAGCAGTACTTC.

The genes are TRBV5-4 and TRBJ2-7; D ambiguous. Trimming removed 3 bases from V and 3 bases from J, with 4 bases in between. This CDR3 contains 11 residues. Germline V gives CDR1 SGHNT, CDR2 YYREEE (reference sequence). Here the CDR3 DNA reads TGTGCCAGCAGCTCGGTCTACGAGCAGTACTTC. Amino acid sequence: CASSSVYEQYF.

The chain is built from TRBV5-1 and TRBJ2-1; TRBD1 aligns across 7 bases. The CDR3 spans 14 residues. CDR1 SGHRS and CDR2 YFSETQ come from the germline V gene. V shed 4 bases, J shed 1 base, and the junction held 2 bases outside the gene matches. CDR3 nucleotides: TGCGCCAGCAGCCGGGGACAGTCCTACAATGAGCAGTTCTTC. Protein: CASSRGQSYNEQFF.

The genes are TRBV5-6 and TRBJ1-2; 10 bases line up with TRBD1. Germline trimming cut 4 bases from V and 6 bases from J; bases unmatched to any gene: 3. CDR3 length: 13 amino acids. Germline CDR1 and CDR2: SGHDT and YYEEEE. CDR3 amino acids: CASSLTGGDGYTF. CDR3 nucleotide sequence: TGTGCCAGCAGCCTGACAGGGGGCGATGGCTACACCTTC.